This entry is about one T cell receptor (beta chain). Germline CDR1 reads SGHRS; CDR2 reads YFSETQ. V lost 1 base to trimming and J lost 1 base, with 14 bases between them. The CDR3 is 16 residues long. A 200 ng quantity of DNA, 25,000 to 30,000 T cell genomes, went into the sorted-subset replicate PCRs. The data were produced by immunoSEQ multiplex PCR, yet TCRdb's version contains in-frame clones alone and is incomplete. Of 2 million to 2.5 million clones listed, roughly 93% are singletons. The data were obtained in a study of shared clonotypes between healthy human individuals. All donors were healthy HIV-negative adults lacking recent acute infections or vaccinations. The study drew all its donors from Caucasian adults living in Nashville, Tennessee.

The source material was naive CD4+ T cells from PBMCs. The subset denotes: CD45RA+ positively selected. V is TRBV5-1 and J is TRBJ2-5, with a weak D call TRBD2 (5 bases). The receptor's source is a man younger than 30 in good health. Some clones in this sample may be carry-over from other donors' samples. In nucleotides, the CDR3 is TGCGCCAGCAGCTTGTTCGTGGGTAGCGCCCAAGAGACCCAGTACTTC. Translated: CASSLFVGSAQETQYF.